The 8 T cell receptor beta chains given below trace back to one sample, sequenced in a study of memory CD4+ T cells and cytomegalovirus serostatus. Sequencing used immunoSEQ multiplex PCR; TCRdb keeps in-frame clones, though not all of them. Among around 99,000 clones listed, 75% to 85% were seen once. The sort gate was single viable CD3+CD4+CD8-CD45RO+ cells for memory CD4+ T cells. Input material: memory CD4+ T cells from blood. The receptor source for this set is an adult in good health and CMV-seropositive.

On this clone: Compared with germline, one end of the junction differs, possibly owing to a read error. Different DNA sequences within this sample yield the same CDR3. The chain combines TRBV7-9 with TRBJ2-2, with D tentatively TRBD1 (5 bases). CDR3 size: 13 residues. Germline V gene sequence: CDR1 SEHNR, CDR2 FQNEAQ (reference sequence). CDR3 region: CASSSQGGGELFF. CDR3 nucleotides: TGCGCCAGCAGTTCCCAGGGTGGCGGGGAGCTGTTTTTT.

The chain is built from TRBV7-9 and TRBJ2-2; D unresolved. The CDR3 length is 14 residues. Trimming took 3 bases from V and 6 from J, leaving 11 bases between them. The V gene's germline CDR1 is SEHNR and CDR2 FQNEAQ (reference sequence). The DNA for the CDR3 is TGTGCCAGCAGCTTTAGAGCAGTGTCCGGGGAGCTGTTTTTT. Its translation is CASSFRAVSGELFF.

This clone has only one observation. CDR3 protein: CASSPPAGRGNEQFF. The CDR3 DNA sequence: TGTGCCAGCAGCCCCCCAGCGGGACGGGGCAATGAGCAGTTCTTC. The chain combines TRBV28 with TRBJ2-1, with 7 bases aligning to TRBD2. V was clipped by 6 bases and J by 6 bases; unmatched bases: 11. CDR3 length: 15 amino acids. Germline values: CDR1 MDHEN, CDR2 SYDVKM.

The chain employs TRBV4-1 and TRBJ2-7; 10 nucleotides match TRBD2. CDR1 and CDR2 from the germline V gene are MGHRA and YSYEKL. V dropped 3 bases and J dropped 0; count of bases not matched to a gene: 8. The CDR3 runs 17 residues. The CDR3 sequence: CASSQGRLAGNSYEQYF. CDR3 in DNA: TGCGCCAGCAGCCAGGGAAGACTAGCGGGCAACTCCTACGAGCAGTACTTC.

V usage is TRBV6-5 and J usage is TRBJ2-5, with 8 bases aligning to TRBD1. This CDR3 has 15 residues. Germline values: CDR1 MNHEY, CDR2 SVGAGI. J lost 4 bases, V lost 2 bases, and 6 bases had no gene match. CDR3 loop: CASSYPGTGRETQYF. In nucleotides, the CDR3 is TGTGCCAGCAGTTACCCCGGGACAGGTCGAGAGACCCAGTACTTC.

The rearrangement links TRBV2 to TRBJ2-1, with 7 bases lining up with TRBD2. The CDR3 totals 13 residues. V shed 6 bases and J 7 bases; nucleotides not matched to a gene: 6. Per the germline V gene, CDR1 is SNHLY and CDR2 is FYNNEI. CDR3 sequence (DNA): TGTGCCAGCAGCCCGGGGAGGGAGAATGAGCAGTTCTTC. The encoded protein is CASSPGRENEQFF. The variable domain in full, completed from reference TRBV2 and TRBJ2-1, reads EPEVTQTPSHQVTQMGQEVILRCVPISNHLYFYWYRQILGQKVEFLVSFYNNEISEKSEIFDDQFSVERPDGSNFTLKIRSTKLEDSAMYFCASSPGRENEQFFGPGTRLTVL.

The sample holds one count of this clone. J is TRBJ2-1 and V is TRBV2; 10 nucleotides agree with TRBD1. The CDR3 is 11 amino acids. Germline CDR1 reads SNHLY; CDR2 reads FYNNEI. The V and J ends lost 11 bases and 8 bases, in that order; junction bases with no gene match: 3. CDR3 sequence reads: CAGQGGDEQFF. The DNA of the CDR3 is TGTGCCGGACAGGGGGGGGATGAGCAGTTCTTC.

CDR3 loop: CASSLRGQGGGEKLFF. CDR3 DNA: TGCGCCAGCAGCTTGAGGGGACAGGGCGGTGGTGAAAAACTGTTTTTT. The genes are TRBV5-1 and TRBJ1-4; TRBD1 aligns across 9 bases. This CDR3 spans 16 amino acids. V shed 1 base, J shed 7 bases, and the junction held 8 bases outside the gene matches. Per germline, CDR1 SGHRS and CDR2 YFSETQ. The entire variable domain, with the rest obtained from reference TRBV5-1 and TRBJ1-4, is as follows: KAGVTQTPRYLIKTRGQQVTLSCSPISGHRSVSWYQQTPGQGLQFLFEYFSETQRNKGNFPGRFSGRQFSNSRSEMNVSTLELGDSALYLCASSLRGQGGGEKLFFGSGTQLSVL.